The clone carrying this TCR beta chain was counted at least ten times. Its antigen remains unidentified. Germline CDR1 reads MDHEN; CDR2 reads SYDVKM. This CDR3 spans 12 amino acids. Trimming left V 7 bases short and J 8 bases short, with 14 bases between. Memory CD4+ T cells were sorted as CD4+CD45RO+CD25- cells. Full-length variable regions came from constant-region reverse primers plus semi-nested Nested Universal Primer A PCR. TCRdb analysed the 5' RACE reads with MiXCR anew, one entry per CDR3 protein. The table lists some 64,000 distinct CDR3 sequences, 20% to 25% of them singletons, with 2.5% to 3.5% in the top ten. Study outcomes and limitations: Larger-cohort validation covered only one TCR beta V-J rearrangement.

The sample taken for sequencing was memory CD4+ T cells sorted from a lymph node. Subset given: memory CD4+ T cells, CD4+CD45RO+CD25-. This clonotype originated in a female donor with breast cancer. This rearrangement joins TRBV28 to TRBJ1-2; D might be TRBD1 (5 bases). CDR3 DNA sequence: TGTGCCAGCACCGCAGGGAGTTCGGGCTACACCTTC. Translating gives CASTAGSSGYTF.